This paragraph reports one T cell receptor beta chain. The clone's antigen remains unknown. No qualities accompany the bases; no much larger clone lies one base away. The sample comes from a study of CD8+CD57+ T cells in acquired aplastic anemia listed by TCRdb under 2018. Background on the whole study: On average, sorted CD4+ and CD8+ cells yielded around 3.4 ug of extracted DNA, with a range of roughly 0.18 to 30 ug. An average of around 10 million reads for CD4+ cells and 12 million or so reads for CD8+ cells was obtained from healthy donor samples.

In this study, sorted CD4+ and CD8+ T cells from the blood of healthy subjects and of severe aplastic anemia patients had their TCR repertoires deep-sequenced. Ficoll-Paque density gradient centrifugation was used to isolate peripheral blood mononuclear cells. CD4+ and CD8+ T cells were sorted by FACS or magnetic beads before DNA extraction. Deletion took 0 bases off V and 10 bases off J, with a span of 15 bases between the germline ends. CDR1 and CDR2, looked up from the germline V gene (reference sequence), are DFQATT and SNEGSKA. The CDR3 starts with the cysteine, ends with the phenylalanine, and has 13 residues. The retained sequence is limited to the CDR3, 39 bases, with the frame set at the first base. TCR beta VDJ combination and CDR3 sequence profiling used genomic DNA as the template. TCR repertoire sequencing was run on an Illumina HiSeq 2000. For the original study's pipeline: TRBV/TRBJ rearrangement plots, CDR3 size and DJ length profiles, and Simpson's diversity index were used to evaluate the repertoires. Whichever DNA sequence was most abundant in the deep sequencing data was defined as the immunodominant clone. CDR3 amino acid sequences were checked for sharing across subjects and were also compared against the VDJdb database and published repertoires. In-frame beta chains were kept once TCRdb had trimmed the public reads at Q25 with fastp and called clones with MiXCR. Records with the same CDR3 protein are collapsed into one entry carrying the most frequent genes and DNA. Clone size and V and J calls follow TCRdb, not the original study. Counted in this sample were roughly 130,000 distinct CDR3 sequences; 48% of them appeared once. Of the sample, 2.5% falls within the top ten clones.

Broader findings and caveats from the paper: Roughly 30 CD8+ CDR3 sequences were shared between patients and controls but appeared highly expressed in patients and within their immunodominant clones. No significant difference in CD8+ Simpson's diversity was found between patients and healthy controls (P=0.060).

The sequencing input was sorted CD4+, CD8+, or CD8+CD57+ T cells (not recorded which) from PBMCs. This sequence originates from a human donor in good health, serving as a control. Recombination connected TRBV20-1 to TRBJ1-2; the D gene lacks a confident call. In nucleotide form, the sequence is TGCAGTGCTAGAGAGGCCGGGCAATCACTCTACACCTTC. Its protein product is CSAREAGQSLYTF.